This record covers a single TCR beta chain. The sample is drawn from a study of control samples from healthy donors and cancer patients. The data were produced by immunoSEQ multiplex PCR, yet TCRdb's version contains in-frame clones alone and is incomplete. The sample contains under 65,000 clones, approximately 87% of which appear only once. Losses at the gene ends were 7 bases for V and 2 bases for J; bases not matched to a gene: 6. The CDR3 runs to 13 residues. CDR1 and CDR2 (germline): SQVTM, ANQGSEA. The sample comprised PBMCs. The rearrangement joins TRBV29-1 to TRBJ2-3; 7 bases are shared with TRBD1. The receptor was isolated from a woman between 55 and 75 years old with lung cancer. The CDR3 protein is CSGLQGNTDTQYF. The CDR3 region has the DNA TGCAGCGGCTTACAGGGGAACACAGATACGCAGTATTTT.